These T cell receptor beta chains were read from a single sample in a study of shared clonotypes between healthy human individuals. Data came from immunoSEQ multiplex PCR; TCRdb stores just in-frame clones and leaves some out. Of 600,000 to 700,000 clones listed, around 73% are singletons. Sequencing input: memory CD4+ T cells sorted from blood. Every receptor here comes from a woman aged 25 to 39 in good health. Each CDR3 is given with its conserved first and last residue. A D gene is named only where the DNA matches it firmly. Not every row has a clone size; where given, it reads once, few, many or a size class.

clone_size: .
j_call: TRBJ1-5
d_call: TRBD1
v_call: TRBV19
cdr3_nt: TGTGCCAGTGGAACTACAGGGGGGCATCAGCCCCAGCATTTT
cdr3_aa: CASGTTGGHQPQHF

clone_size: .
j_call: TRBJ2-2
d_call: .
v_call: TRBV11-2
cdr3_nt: TGTGCCAGCAGCTTCAGGGGCGGCGGAGCCGGGGAGCTGTTTTTT
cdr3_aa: CASSFRGGGAGELFF

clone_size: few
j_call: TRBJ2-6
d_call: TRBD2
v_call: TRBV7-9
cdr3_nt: TGTGCCAGCAGTTACTTAGCGGGAACGACTGGGGCCAACGTCCTGACTTTC
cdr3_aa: CASSYLAGTTGANVLTF

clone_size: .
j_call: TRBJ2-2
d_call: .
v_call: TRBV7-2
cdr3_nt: TGTGCCAGCAGCTTCACTAGTAACACCGGGGAGCTGTTTTTT
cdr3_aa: CASSFTSNTGELFF

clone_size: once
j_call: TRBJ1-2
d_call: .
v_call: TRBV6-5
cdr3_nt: TGTGCCAGCCACGGTCAGGGCTTCAACTATGGCTACACCTTC
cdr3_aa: CASHGQGFNYGYTF

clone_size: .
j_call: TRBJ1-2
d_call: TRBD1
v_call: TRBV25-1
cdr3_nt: TGTGCCAGCAGTGATAGGGACAGCTATGGCTACACCTTC
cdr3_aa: CASSDRDSYGYTF

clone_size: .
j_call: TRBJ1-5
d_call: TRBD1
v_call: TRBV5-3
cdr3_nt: TGTGCCAGAAGCTTGGCCAGGGGACAGGGGATAGAGAGCAATCAGCCCCAGCATTTT
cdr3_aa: CARSLARGQGIESNQPQHF

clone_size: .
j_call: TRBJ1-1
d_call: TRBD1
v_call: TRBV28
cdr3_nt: TGTGCCAGCGGTTCAGGGGGCGCAGACACTGAAGCTTTCTTT
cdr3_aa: CASGSGGADTEAFF

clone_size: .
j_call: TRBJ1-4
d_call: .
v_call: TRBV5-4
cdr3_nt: TGTGCCAGCAGCTTAGACAGTTATAATGAAAAACTGTTTTTT
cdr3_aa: CASSLDSYNEKLFF

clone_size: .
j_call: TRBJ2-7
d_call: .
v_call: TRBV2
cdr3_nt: TGTGCCAGCAGTGAAAGGGCCGAGCAGTACTTC
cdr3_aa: CASSERAEQYF

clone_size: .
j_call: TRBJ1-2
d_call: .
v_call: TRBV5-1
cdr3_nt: TGCGCCAGCAGCGAGAGACACCCTAACTATGGCTACACCTTC
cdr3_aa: CASSERHPNYGYTF

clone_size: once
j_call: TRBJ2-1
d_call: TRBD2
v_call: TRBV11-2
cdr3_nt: TGTGCCAGCAGCCTAGGGACTAGCGGGGCGTACAATGAGCAGTTCTTC
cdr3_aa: CASSLGTSGAYNEQFF

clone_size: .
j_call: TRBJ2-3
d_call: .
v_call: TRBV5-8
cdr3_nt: TGTGCCAGCAGCCCTATAGATAGGGTTAGCACAGATACGCAGTATTTT
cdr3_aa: CASSPIDRVSTDTQYF

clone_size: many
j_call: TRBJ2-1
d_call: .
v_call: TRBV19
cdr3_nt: TGTGCCAGTAGTGCGACAGGCGCCCTCTCCAATGAGCAGTTCTTC
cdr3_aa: CASSATGALSNEQFF

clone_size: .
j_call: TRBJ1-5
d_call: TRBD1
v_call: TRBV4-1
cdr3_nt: TGCGCCAGCAGCCTACAGGGGGTCCCGGGGGGCAATCAGCCCCAGCATTTT
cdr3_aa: CASSLQGVPGGNQPQHF

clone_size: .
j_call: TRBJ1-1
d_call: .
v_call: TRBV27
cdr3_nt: TGTGCCAGCAGTTTTGTGGGGCCAAACACTGAAGCTTTCTTT
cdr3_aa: CASSFVGPNTEAFF

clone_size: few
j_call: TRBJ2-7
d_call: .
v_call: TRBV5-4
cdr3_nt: TGTGCCAGCGGATTGGCGACGGATCCCTCCTACGAGCAGTACTTC
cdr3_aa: CASGLATDPSYEQYF

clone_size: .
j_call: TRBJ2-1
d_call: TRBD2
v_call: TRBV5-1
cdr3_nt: TGCGCCAGCAGCTTGGTACTAGCGGACAACAATGAGCAGTTCTTC
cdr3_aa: CASSLVLADNNEQFF

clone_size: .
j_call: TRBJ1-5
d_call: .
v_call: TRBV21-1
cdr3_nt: TGTGCCAGCAGCAGCCCAAGGACAGAACATAGCAATCAGCCCCAGCATTTT
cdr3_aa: CASSSPRTEHSNQPQHF

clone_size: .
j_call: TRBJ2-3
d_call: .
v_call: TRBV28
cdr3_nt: TGTGCCAGCAGTTCTTCATATACCACAGATACGCAGTATTTT
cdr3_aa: CASSSSYTTDTQYF

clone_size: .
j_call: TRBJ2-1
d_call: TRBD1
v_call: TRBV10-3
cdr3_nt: TGTGCCATCAGTGATCCGGGACAGGGGGCTTACAATGAGCAGTTCTTC
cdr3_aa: CAISDPGQGAYNEQFF

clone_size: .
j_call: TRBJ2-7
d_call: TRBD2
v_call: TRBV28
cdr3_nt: TGTGCCAGCAGAGCTCCCAGCGGGATCGACGAGCAGTACTTC
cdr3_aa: CASRAPSGIDEQYF

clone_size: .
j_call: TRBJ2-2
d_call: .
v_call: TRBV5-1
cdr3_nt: TGCGCCAGCAGTCCCCCGACAGGATCCAACACCGGGGAGCTGTTTTTT
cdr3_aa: CASSPPTGSNTGELFF

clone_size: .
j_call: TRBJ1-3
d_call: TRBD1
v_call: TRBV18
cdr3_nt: TGTGCCAGCTCACTCGGACAGGCAATAATACGAAACACCATATATTTT
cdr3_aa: CASSLGQAIIRNTIYF

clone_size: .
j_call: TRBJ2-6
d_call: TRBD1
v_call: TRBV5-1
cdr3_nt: TGCGCCAGCAGGATAACAGGGGCTGGGGCCAACGTCCTGACTTTC
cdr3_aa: CASRITGAGANVLTF

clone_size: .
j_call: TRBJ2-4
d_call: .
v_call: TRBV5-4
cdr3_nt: TGTGCCAGCAGCTTAGGGGTTGACAAAAACATTCAGTACTTC
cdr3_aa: CASSLGVDKNIQYF

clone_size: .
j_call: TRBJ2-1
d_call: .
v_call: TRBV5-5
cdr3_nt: TGTGCCAGCAGCACAACCGGACAGTTCTACAATGAGCAGTTCTTC
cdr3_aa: CASSTTGQFYNEQFF

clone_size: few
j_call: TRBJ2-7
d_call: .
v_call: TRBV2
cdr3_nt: TGTGCCAGCAGTGGACAGATCTACGAGCAGTACTTC
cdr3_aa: CASSGQIYEQYF

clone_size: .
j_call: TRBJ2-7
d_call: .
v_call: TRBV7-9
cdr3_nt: TGTGCCAGCAGACCACTAGTGTCCGAGCAGTACTTC
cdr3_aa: CASRPLVSEQYF

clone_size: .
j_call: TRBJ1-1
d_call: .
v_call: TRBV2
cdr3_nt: TGTGCCAGCAGTGAACAGGAAAGGACTGAAGCTTTCTTT
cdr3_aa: CASSEQERTEAFF

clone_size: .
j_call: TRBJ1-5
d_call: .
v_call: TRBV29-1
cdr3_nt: TGCAGCGTTGACCTGGGACCAGGCAATCAGCCCCAGCATTTT
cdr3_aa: CSVDLGPGNQPQHF